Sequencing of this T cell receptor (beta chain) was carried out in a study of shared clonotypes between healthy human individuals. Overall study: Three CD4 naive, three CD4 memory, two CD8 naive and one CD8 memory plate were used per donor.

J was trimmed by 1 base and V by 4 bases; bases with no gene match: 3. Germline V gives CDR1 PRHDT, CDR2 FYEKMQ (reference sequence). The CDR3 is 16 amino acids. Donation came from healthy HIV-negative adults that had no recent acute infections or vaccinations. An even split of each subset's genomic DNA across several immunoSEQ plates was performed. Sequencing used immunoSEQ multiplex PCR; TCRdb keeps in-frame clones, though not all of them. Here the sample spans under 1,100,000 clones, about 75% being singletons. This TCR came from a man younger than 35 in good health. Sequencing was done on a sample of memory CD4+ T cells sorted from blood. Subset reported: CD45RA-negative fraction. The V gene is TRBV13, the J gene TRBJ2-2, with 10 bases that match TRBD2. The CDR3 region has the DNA TGTGCCAGCAGCTACCCTAGCGGGGGGAACACCGGGGAGCTGTTTTTT. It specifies CASSYPSGGNTGELFF. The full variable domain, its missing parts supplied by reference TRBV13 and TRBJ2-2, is AAGVIQSPRHLIKEKRETATLKCYPIPRHDTVYWYQQGPGQDPQFLISFYEKMQSDKGSIPDRFSAQQFSDYHSELNMSSLELGDSALYFCASSYPSGGNTGELFFGEGSRLTVL.